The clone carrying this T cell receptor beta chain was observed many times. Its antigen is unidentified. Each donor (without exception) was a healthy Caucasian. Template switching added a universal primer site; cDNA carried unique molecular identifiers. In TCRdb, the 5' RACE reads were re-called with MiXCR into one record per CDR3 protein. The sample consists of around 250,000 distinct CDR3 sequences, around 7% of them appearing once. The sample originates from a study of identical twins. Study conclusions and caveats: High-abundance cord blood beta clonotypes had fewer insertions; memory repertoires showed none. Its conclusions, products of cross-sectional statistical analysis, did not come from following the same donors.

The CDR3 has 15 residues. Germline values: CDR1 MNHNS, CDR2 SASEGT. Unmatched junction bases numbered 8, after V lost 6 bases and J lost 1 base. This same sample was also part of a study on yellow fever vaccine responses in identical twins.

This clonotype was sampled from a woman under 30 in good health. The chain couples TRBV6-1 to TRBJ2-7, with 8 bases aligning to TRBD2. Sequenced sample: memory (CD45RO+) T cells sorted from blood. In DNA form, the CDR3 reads TGTGCCAGCAGCCCACAGGAGCGGGGGTCCTACGAGCAGTACTTC. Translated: CASSPQERGSYEQYF.